These 2 T cell receptor beta chains share one sample of origin, sequenced in a study of cytomegalovirus exposure and HLA in healthy donors. Use of 60 Vbeta and 13 Jbeta primers characterized the PCR. Assay used: immunoSEQ multiplex PCR; TCRdb lists only in-frame clones, some missing. The sample contains about 94,000 clones, 75% to 85% of which appear only once. Sequenced sample: PBMCs. The receptors derive from a woman in her 40s in good health and CMV-seronegative.

This chain joins TRBV4-1 and TRBJ1-1; perhaps TRBD1 as D (5 bases). Germline CDR1 is MGHRA and CDR2 is YSYEKL. V lost 0 bases and J lost 4, with 9 bases in between. The CDR3 covers 14 residues. For the CDR3, the DNA is TGCGCCAGCAGCCAAGAGGGGGGTTCCACTGAAGCTTTCTTT. This gives the protein CASSQEGGSTEAFF.

This chain connects TRBV13 to TRBJ1-6; a possible D gene is TRBD1 (6 bases). CDR1 is PRHDT and CDR2 is FYEKMQ in the germline V gene (reference sequence). The V and J ends lost 2 bases and 8 bases respectively, with 13 bases between them. There are 15 residues in the CDR3. As DNA, the CDR3 is TGTGCCAGCAGCTTAATTGGGGACACTTATTCACCCCTCCACTTT. The encoded protein is CASSLIGDTYSPLHF.